These T cell receptor beta chains were read from a single sample in a study of breast tumors, draining lymph nodes, adjacent tissues. In TCRdb, the multiplex PCR reads were re-called with MiXCR into one record per CDR3 protein. The sample has about 230,000 distinct CDR3 sequences, 32% seen once. Sequenced material: axillary lymph node tissue. These receptors were collected from a female donor with breast cancer. Some clones in this sample may be carry-over from other donors' samples. Each CDR3 is given with its conserved first and last residue. Fields, in order: D gene, V gene, J gene, clone size, CDR3 protein, CDR3 DNA. D genes are given only for firm matches. Not all rows give a size; the values are once, few, many and, for expanded clones, a class.

.,TRBV7-9,TRBJ1-1,few,CASSDIMNTEAFF,TGTGCCAGCAGCGACATCATGAACACTGAAGCTTTCTTT
TRBD2,TRBV6-7,TRBJ2-7,many,CASSYSSGRNSYEQYF,TGTGCCAGCAGTTATAGTAGCGGGCGAAACTCCTACGAGCAGTACTTC
TRBD1,TRBV20-1,TRBJ1-2,many,CSAGGQEPFF,TGCAGTGCGGGAGGACAGGAACCTTTCTTC
TRBD2,TRBV7-9,TRBJ2-1,many,CASSLYSGRRMNEQFF,TGTGCCAGCAGCTTATATTCCGGGAGGCGGATGAATGAGCAGTTCTTC
TRBD2,TRBV20-1,TRBJ2-7,.,CSAIGASGAYEQYF,TGCAGTGCTATCGGGGCTAGCGGGGCCTACGAGCAGTACTTC
.,TRBV3-1,TRBJ2-3,few,CASSQGGARTDTQYF,TGTGCCAGCAGCCAAGGAGGGGCGCGAACAGATACGCAGTATTTT
.,TRBV7-7,TRBJ2-1,.,CASSLGQNHEQFF,TGTGCTAGCAGCTTGGGCCAGAACCATGAGCAGTTCTTC
.,TRBV4-3,TRBJ1-2,.,CASSQVGGYGYTF,TGCGCCAGCAGCCAAGTTGGGGGGTATGGCTACACCTTC
.,TRBV5-1,TRBJ2-5,many,CASSSRRGWDTQYF,TGCGCCAGCAGCTCACGGAGGGGATGGGACACCCAGTACTTC
TRBD2,TRBV6-5,TRBJ2-1,many,CASSKGTSTYYNEQFF,TGTGCCAGCAGTAAGGGGACTAGCACCTACTACAATGAGCAGTTCTTC
TRBD1,TRBV5-5,TRBJ2-1,many,CASSFTDRSEQFF,TGTGCCAGCAGCTTCACGGACAGGAGTGAGCAGTTCTTC
.,TRBV20-1,TRBJ2-5,many,CSARDGSFQETQYF,TGCAGTGCTAGAGATGGAAGTTTTCAAGAGACCCAGTACTTC
TRBD2,TRBV20-1,TRBJ2-1,many,CSARDFAAGAYNEQFF,TGCAGTGCTAGAGATTTTGCGGCGGGGGCCTACAATGAGCAGTTCTTC
.,TRBV5-8,TRBJ2-1,many,CASSFDGLGPYNEQFF,TGTGCCAGCAGCTTCGACGGGCTAGGGCCCTACAATGAGCAGTTCTTC